The subject of this entry is one T cell receptor (beta chain). Antigen specificity is unknown. This specimen belongs to a study of early T cells in non-severe SARS-CoV-2 infection. Looking at the study overall: The study sequenced bulk RNA from unsorted whole blood, with chains unpaired. Points from the study as a whole: In VDJdb matching, anti-spike CD8 responses were favored while private and CD4 specificities went missing.

CDR3 length: 14 residues. With 5 bases removed from V and 0 bases from J, the gap between germline ends came to 5 bases. CDR1 and CDR2 from the germline V gene are LNHDA and SQIVND (reference sequence). Unique molecular identifiers (one per individual cDNA molecule) were attached. TCRdb redid the calling of the 5' RACE reads with MiXCR, one entry per CDR3 protein. This table has roughly 20,000 distinct CDR3 sequences, approximately 6.2% appearing once. The sequence was collected from an adult who was a healthcare worker with PCR-confirmed SARS-CoV-2 infection or an uninfected control (not recorded which). Sequencing used whole blood. The V call is TRBV19, the J call TRBJ2-6; D ambiguous. CDR3 sequence: CASSGSSGANVLTF. The CDR3 DNA follows: TGTGCCAGTAGTGGCTCCTCTGGGGCCAACGTCCTGACTTTC.